These 28 T cell receptor beta chains were sequenced from one sample in a study of tumor-infiltrating lymphocytes in primary liver carcinoma. Starting from 500 ng of total RNA, TCR beta cDNA was produced with a primer in the constant region. The TCR beta library was amplified through three nested multiplex PCR rounds in a modified ARM-PCR procedure. The two initial PCR rounds, roughly 9 cycles each, used TRBV1-TRBV30 forward and C-beta reverse primers. TCRdb redid the calling of the multiplex PCR reads with MiXCR, one entry per CDR3 protein. The data hold roughly 53,000 distinct CDR3 sequences, with 70% to 85% observed a single time. Co-extracting RNA and DNA was done with roughly 17-33 mg of unsorted bulk tissue as input. The sequencing sample was made of liver tumor tissue from sampling region 2. Subset of the sample: tumor region T2, inferior pole. These receptors all stem from a man aged 35 to 55 with primary liver carcinoma and hepatitis B virus infection.

The chain employs TRBV12-3 or TRBV12-4 and TRBJ2-7; 9 nucleotides line up with TRBD2. The length of the CDR3 is 16 residues. V gave up 8 bases and J gave up 3 bases; unmatched junction bases: 14. CDR3 loop: CASEPRLAVSYYEQYF. CDR3 sequence (DNA): TGTGCCAGCGAACCGAGACTAGCGGTCAGCTACTACGAGCAGTACTTC.

The chain combines TRBV6-1 with TRBJ2-7, with D hard to call. V lost 5 bases, J lost 2 bases, and 13 bases lay in between. The CDR3 is made up of 14 amino acids. Looked up from germline, CDR1 is MNHNS and CDR2 is SASEGT. The CDR3 sequence is CASSPGLTAYEQYF. In DNA, the CDR3 is TGTGCCAGCAGTCCTGGGCTAACAGCCTACGAGCAGTACTTC.

Points on this clonotype: Germline is not matched at one junction end, which may reflect a read error. The chain links TRBV11-2 to TRBJ1-2; no reliable D call. There are 16 residues in the CDR3. CDR1 and CDR2 (germline): SGHAT, FQNNGV. In DNA, the CDR3 is TGTACCAGCAGCTTAGGTGGTGTAGATACCCTCTATGGCTACCCCTTC. It specifies CTSSLGGVDTLYGYPF.

Concerning this clonotype itself: A read error may produce the germline difference seen at one junction end. The chain joins TRBV6-1 to TRBJ2-7; D gene ambiguous. The CDR3 runs 16 residues. Germline V CDR1 and CDR2: MNHNS, SASEGT. The DNA of the CDR3 is TGTGACAGCAGTGAACCGTGGACGGCCCAAGGCTACGAGCAGTACTTC. It translates to CDSSEPWTAQGYEQYF.

This clonotype was found a few times. This may stem from a read error, because a much larger clone lies one nucleotide away. The V call is TRBV5-4, the J call TRBJ2-7; 10 nucleotides agree with TRBD2. V was clipped by 6 bases and J by 0 bases; unmatched bases: 9. This CDR3 has 16 residues. Looked up from germline, CDR1 is SGHNT and CDR2 is YYREEE (reference sequence). Here the CDR3 DNA reads TGTGCCAGCAACACATCCCTAGCGGGAGTCTCCTACGAGCAGTACTTC. Translating it yields CASNTSLAGVSYEQYF.

For this clonotype: The CDR3 does not end in the conserved phenylalanine or tryptophan, so this is likely a read error. The chain is built from TRBV7-8 and TRBJ1-1; possibly TRBD1 for D (6 bases). The germline CDR1 and CDR2 sequences are SGHVS and FQNEAQ. The CDR3 has 12 residues. For the CDR3, the DNA is TGTGCCATCAGCTTAGGGGGGAGCGAAGCTTTCTCT. Translated: CAISLGGSEAFS.

CDR3 bases: TGTGCCAGCAGTCGCTTGGACAGTGGGAATTCACCCCTCCACTTT. Translation gives CASSRLDSGNSPLHF. The chain employs TRBV4-2 and TRBJ1-6; perhaps TRBD1 as D (6 bases). CDR1 is LGHNA, CDR2 YNFKEQ, per germline. The CDR3 runs to 15 residues. V lost 6 bases to trimming and J lost 7 bases, with 16 bases between them.

Details on this clonotype: Compared with germline, one end of the junction differs, possibly owing to a read error. The CDR3 region is CSVPGTPSSTNTHYF. The CDR3 DNA reads as TGCAGCGTTCCCGGGACTCCGTCTAGCACAAATACGCACTATTTT. The J gene is TRBJ2-3, the V gene TRBV29-1, with a weak D call TRBD2 (6 bases). The germline V gene has CDR1 SQVTM and CDR2 ANQGSEA. The CDR3 is 15 residues long.

The chain links TRBV10-3 to TRBJ2-7; 7 nucleotides match TRBD2. The V and J ends lost 7 bases and 0 bases, in that order; junction bases with no gene match: 6. Germline V gives CDR1 ENHRY, CDR2 SYGVKD. The CDR3 consists of 14 residues. In DNA, the CDR3 is TGTGCCATCACTGCGGGAGCCCTCTCCTACGAGCAGTACTTC. It codes for CAITAGALSYEQYF.

Of note for this clonotype: A much larger clonotype is one base distant, so this may be a read error. DNA of the CDR3: TGTGCCGGCAGCCGGACAGGAGACGAGCAGTACTTC. Translating it yields CAGSRTGDEQYF. V usage is TRBV7-9 and J usage is TRBJ2-7, with 7 bases matching TRBD1. The germline CDR1 and CDR2 sequences are SEHNR and FQNEAQ (reference sequence). The CDR3 is 12 residues long.

As to this clonotype: At one of its ends the junction is not consistent with the germline gene, which may arise from a read error. The chain carries TRBV28 and TRBJ2-6; a weak D match, TRBD1 (5 bases). Germline V gene lookup returns CDR1 MDHEN and CDR2 SYDVKM. The CDR3 runs 17 residues. Here the CDR3 DNA reads TGTGCCAGCAGTATAGGTGTGTTCATCTCTGGGGCCAACGTCCTGAGTTTC. Encoded protein: CASSIGVFISGANVLSF.

In regard to this clonotype: At one of its ends the junction is not consistent with the germline gene, which may arise from a read error. The rearrangement uses TRBV29-1 and TRBJ2-7; 13 nucleotides align to TRBD2. The germline V gene encodes CDR1 SQVTM and CDR2 ANQGSEA. The CDR3 has 14 residues. The CDR3 bases are TGCAGCGCATCGGGACTAGCGGGACTCTACGGGCAGTACTTC. This gives the protein CSASGLAGLYGQYF.

This rearrangement joins TRBV5-4 to TRBJ2-7, with 8 bases fitting TRBD2. Germline loops: CDR1 SGHNT, CDR2 YYREEE (reference sequence). The CDR3 covers 15 residues. This chain's CDR3 is CVSSPVLAVTYEQYF. CDR3 sequence (DNA): TGTGTGAGCAGCCCAGTACTAGCGGTAACCTACGAGCAGTACTTC.

A word on this clonotype: At one end, the junction sequence differs from germline, possibly due to a read error. The chain recombines TRBV29-1 with TRBJ2-5, with 7 bases that match TRBD2. Germline CDR1 reads SQVTM; CDR2 reads ANQGSEA. This CDR3 region has 13 residues. The CDR3 DNA sequence: TGCAGTGTTGGTGGGAGGGCCGTTAAGACCCAGTACTTC. As protein: CSVGGRAVKTQYF.

This rearrangement joins TRBV19 to TRBJ2-2; D perhaps matches TRBD2 (5 bases). CDR3 length: 15 residues. Trimming left V 0 bases short and J 0 bases short, with 5 bases between. Germline loops: CDR1 LNHDA, CDR2 SQIVND (reference sequence). The CDR3: CASSIERANTGELFF. The CDR3 DNA is TGTGCCAGTAGTATAGAGCGGGCGAACACCGGGGAGCTGTTTTTT.

This clonotype appeared a few times. J is TRBJ2-7 and V is TRBV7-9, with 9 bases identical to TRBD2. CDR1 and CDR2 (germline): SEHNR, FQNEAQ (reference sequence). The CDR3 runs 13 residues. Trimming took 9 bases from V and 10 from J; bases not matched to a gene: 13. CDR3 region: CARSMGTSSGQYF. CDR3 coding DNA: TGTGCCAGGAGCATGGGGACTAGCTCAGGTCAGTACTTC.

Points on this clonotype: Relative to the germline gene, one junction end is altered; a read error may explain this. This CDR3 is CAISVRQGRQETQYF. The CDR3 bases are TGTGCCATCAGTGTGCGACAGGGGAGGCAAGAGACCCAGTACTTC. The chain is built from TRBV12-3 or TRBV12-4 and TRBJ2-5; TRBD1 aligns across 8 bases. The CDR3 is 15 residues long.

A note on this clonotype: This CDR3 is missing its conserved last phenylalanine or tryptophan, likely due to a read error. The chain is built from TRBV28 and TRBJ2-1; D unclear. In germline, CDR1 is MDHEN, CDR2 SYDVKM. This CDR3 is 14 amino acids long. The CDR3 nucleotides read TGTGCCAGCAGTTTCAGAAACTCCTATAATGAGCAGTTCTCC. This gives the protein CASSFRNSYNEQFS.

Regarding this clonotype: This clone may be a read error of a much larger clone one base away. The V and J genes are TRBV28 and TRBJ2-3, with a tentative D call TRBD2 (6 bases). The CDR3 has 14 residues. Germline V gene lookup returns CDR1 MDHEN and CDR2 SYDVKM. This CDR3 reads CASSTSLSKDTQYF. For the CDR3, the DNA is TGTGCCAGCAGTACTAGCTTAAGCAAAGATACGCAGTATTTT.

As for this clonotype: The junction differs from germline at one of its ends, possibly a read error. This chain connects TRBV4-2 to TRBJ2-1; D may be TRBD2 (7 bases). The CDR3 loop spans 15 amino acids. Germline V lookup: CDR1 LGHNA, CDR2 YNFKEQ. The CDR3: CAGSQDLGGGGEQLF. The CDR3 region has the DNA TGTGCCGGCAGCCAAGACTTAGGGGGGGGCGGTGAGCAGCTCTTC.

Regarding this clonotype: A much more abundant neighbour one base away suggests this may be a read error. This CDR3 reads CASSHGLAGGGPYNEQFF. DNA of the CDR3: TGTGCCAGCAGCCATGGACTAGCGGGAGGTGGGCCCTACAATGAGCAGTTCTTC. This sequence joins TRBV5-4 and TRBJ2-1; 14 bases align to TRBD2. J was trimmed by 2 bases and V by 4 bases; bases with no gene match: 8. Germline-derived CDR1 and CDR2 are SGHNT and YYREEE (reference sequence). CDR3 length equals 18 residues.

As regards this clonotype: It may be a read error: a sequence one base away is much more abundant. The genes are TRBV7-9 and TRBJ1-6; 8 nucleotides line up with TRBD1. The germline V gene encodes CDR1 SEHNR and CDR2 FQNEAQ (reference sequence). Trimming cost V 3 bases and J 9 bases; bases outside gene matches: 7. There are 15 residues in the CDR3. The CDR3 DNA is TGTGCCAGCAGCTTCGGGACAGGACATAGTTCACCCCTCCACTTT. Translated, it gives CASSFGTGHSSPLHF.

On this clonotype itself: The conserved final phenylalanine or tryptophan is absent from the CDR3, which likely points to a read error. The limits of the CDR3 on the DNA are not certain, so only TCRdb's listed CDR3 is given. This chain connects TRBV11-2 to TRBJ2-1. The germline gives CDR1 SGHAT, CDR2 FQNNGV. The CDR3 has 13 residues if both end residues are counted. The CDR3 loop is CASSLDDAYEQLL.

As for this clonotype: One junction end does not reproduce the germline sequence, and a read error may be involved. The genes are TRBV4-2 and TRBJ1-4; 7 bases map to TRBD1. There are 16 residues in the CDR3. Germline CDR1 reads LGHNA; CDR2 reads YNFKEQ. The CDR3 nucleotides are TGTGCCAGCAGCCAACATAAGGGGGCGAATGATGAAAAACTGTTATTT. It encodes CASSQHKGANDEKLLF.

Worth noting for this clonotype: At one of its ends the junction is not consistent with the germline gene, which may arise from a read error. V is TRBV7-8 and J is TRBJ2-7, with D possibly being TRBD1 (5 bases). The germline V gene has CDR1 SGHVS and CDR2 FQNEAQ. This CDR3 region has 13 residues. Here the CDR3 reads CASSYDSCYERYF. The CDR3 DNA sequence: TGTGCCAGCAGCTATGACAGCTGCTACGAGCGGTACTTC.

This clonotype was detected once. The CDR3 ends on some other residue instead of the conserved phenylalanine or tryptophan, so this is likely a read error. This chain links TRBV5-5 with TRBJ2-6, with TRBD2 identical over 9 bases. The germline CDR1 and CDR2 sequences are SGHKS and YYEKEE (reference sequence). This CDR3 spans 19 amino acids. For the CDR3, the DNA is TGTGCCAGCAGCTTGAGACTAGCGGAGATTAGCTCTGGGGCCGACGTCCTGACTTCC. Translation gives CASSLRLAEISSGADVLTS.

The table lists this clonotype with a few counts. Just one base apart from a much larger clone, this may be a read error. The chain is built from TRBV12-3 or TRBV12-4 and TRBJ2-7; D gene unclear. The CDR3 is made up of 14 amino acids. CDR3 bases: TGTGTCAGCAGTGGCCCCCCACGGCCCTGCGAGCAGTACTTC. It codes for CVSSGPPRPCEQYF.

This rearrangement joins TRBV11-1 to TRBJ2-1; 14 bases align to TRBD2. Germline assignment: CDR1 SGHAT and CDR2 FQDESV (reference sequence). The CDR3 has 17 residues. V lost 5 bases and J lost 8; bases outside the gene matches: 11. The CDR3 DNA follows: TGTGCCAGCAGCCTGGGACTAGCGGGGGAAGCTGACGATGAGCAGTTCTTC. Translating gives CASSLGLAGEADDEQFF. Complete variable domain (other parts from reference TRBV11-1 and TRBJ2-1): EAEVAQSPRYKITEKSQAVAFWCDPISGHATLYWYRQILGQGPELLVQFQDESVVDDSQLPKDRFSAERLKGVDSTLKIQPAELGDSAMYLCASSLGLAGEADDEQFFGPGTRLTVL.